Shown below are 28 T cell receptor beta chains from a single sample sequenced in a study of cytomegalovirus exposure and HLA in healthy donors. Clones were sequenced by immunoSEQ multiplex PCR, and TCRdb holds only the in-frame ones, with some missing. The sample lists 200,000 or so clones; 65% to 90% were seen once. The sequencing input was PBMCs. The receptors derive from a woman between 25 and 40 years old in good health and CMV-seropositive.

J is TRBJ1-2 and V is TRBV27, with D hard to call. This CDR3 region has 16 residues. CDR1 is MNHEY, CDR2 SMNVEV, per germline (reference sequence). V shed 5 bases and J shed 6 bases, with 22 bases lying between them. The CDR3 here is CASSQLSGTLFNGYTF. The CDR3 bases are TGTGCCAGCAGTCAATTATCAGGCACCCTCTTCAATGGCTACACCTTC.

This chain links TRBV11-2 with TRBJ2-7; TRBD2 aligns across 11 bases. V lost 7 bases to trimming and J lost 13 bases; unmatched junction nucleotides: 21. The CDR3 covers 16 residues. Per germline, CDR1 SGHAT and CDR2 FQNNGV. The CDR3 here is CASTVRRETSGVHSYF. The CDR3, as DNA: TGTGCCAGCACCGTAAGAAGGGAGACTAGCGGGGTTCACTCCTACTTC.

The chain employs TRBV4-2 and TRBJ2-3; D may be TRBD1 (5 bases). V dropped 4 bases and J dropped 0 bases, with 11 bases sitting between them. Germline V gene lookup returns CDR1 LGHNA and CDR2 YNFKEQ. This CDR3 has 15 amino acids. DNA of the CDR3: TGTGCCAGCAGCCGGAAGGACACCAGCACAGATACGCAGTATTTT. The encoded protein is CASSRKDTSTDTQYF.

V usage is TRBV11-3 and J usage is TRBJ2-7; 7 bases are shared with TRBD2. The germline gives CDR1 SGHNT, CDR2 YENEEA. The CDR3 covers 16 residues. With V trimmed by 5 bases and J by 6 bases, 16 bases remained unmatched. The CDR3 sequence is CASSPPHAASGSEQYF. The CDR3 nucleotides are TGTGCCAGCAGCCCCCCCCACGCGGCTAGCGGTAGCGAGCAGTACTTC.

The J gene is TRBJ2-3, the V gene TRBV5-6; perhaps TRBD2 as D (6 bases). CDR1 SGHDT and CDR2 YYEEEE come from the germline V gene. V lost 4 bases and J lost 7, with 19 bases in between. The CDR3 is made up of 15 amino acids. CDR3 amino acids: CASSPSPGDQYTQYF. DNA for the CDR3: TGTGCCAGCAGCCCCAGTCCGGGGGACCAATATACGCAGTATTTT.

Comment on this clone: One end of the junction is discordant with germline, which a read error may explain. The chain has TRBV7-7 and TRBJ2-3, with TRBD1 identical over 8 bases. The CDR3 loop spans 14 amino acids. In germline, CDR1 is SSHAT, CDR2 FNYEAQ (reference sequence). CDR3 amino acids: CASSKTGVPDTQYF. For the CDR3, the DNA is TGTGCTAGCAGCAAGACAGGGGTCCCAGATACGCAGTATTTT.

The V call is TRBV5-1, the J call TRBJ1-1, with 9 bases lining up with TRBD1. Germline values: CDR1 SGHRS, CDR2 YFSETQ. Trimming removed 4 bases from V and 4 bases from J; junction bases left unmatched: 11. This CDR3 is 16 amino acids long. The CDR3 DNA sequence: TGCGCCAGCAGCACCGGGACAGGGATTAGGGGCACTGAAGCTTTCTTT. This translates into CASSTGTGIRGTEAFF.

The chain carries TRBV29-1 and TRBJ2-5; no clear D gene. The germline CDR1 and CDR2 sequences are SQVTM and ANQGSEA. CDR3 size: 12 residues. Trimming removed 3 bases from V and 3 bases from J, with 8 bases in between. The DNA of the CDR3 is TGCAGCGTTGACGTCAGAAAAGAGACCCAGTACTTC. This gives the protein CSVDVRKETQYF.

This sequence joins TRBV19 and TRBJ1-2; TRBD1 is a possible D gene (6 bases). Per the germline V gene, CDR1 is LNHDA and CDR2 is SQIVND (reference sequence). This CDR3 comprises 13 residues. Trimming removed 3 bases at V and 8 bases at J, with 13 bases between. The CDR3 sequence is CASSITGRGGYTF. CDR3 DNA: TGTGCCAGTAGTATCACAGGGAGAGGCGGCTACACCTTC.

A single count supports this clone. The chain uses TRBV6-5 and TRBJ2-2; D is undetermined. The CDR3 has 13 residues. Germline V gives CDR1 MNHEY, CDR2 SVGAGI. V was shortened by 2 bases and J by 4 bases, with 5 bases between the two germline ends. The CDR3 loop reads CASSYDFTGELFF. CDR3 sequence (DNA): TGTGCCAGCAGTTACGACTTCACCGGGGAGCTGTTTTTT.

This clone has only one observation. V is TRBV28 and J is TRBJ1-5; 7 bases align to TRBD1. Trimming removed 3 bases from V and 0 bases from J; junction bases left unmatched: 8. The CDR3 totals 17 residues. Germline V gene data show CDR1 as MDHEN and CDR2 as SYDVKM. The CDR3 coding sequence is TGTGCCAGCAGTTTTCTTACAGGGGTGGTTAGCAATCAGCCCCAGCATTTT. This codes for CASSFLTGVVSNQPQHF.

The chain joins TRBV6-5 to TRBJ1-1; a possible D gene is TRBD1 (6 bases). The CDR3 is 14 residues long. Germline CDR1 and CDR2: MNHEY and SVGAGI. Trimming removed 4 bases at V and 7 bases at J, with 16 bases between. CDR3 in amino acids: CASSSTGTMDEAFF. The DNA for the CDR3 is TGTGCCAGCAGTTCTACAGGGACCATGGATGAAGCTTTCTTT.

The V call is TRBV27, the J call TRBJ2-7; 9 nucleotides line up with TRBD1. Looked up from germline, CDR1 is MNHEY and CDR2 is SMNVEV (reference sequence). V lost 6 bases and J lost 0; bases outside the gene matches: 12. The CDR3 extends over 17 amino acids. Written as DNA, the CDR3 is TGTGCCAGCAGGCAATCCCGGGACAGGGAACACTCCTACGAGCAGTACTTC. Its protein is CASRQSRDREHSYEQYF.

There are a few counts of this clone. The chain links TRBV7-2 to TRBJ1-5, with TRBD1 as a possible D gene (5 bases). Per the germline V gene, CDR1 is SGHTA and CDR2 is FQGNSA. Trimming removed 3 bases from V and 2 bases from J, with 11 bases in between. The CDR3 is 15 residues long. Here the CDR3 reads CASSLQGLGNQPQHF. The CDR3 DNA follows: TGTGCCAGCAGCTTGCAGGGACTCGGCAATCAGCCCCAGCATTTT.

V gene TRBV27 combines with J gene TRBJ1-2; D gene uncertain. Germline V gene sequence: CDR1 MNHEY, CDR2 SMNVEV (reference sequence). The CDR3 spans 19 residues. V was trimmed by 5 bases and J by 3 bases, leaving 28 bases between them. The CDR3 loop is CASSPVDSSGGFYYYGYTF. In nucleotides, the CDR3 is TGTGCCAGCAGTCCCGTCGACTCATCCGGCGGATTTTACTACTATGGCTACACCTTC.

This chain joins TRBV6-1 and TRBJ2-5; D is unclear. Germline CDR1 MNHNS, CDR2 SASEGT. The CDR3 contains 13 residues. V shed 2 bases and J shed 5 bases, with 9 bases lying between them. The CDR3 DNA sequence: TGTGCCAGCAGTGAAAATCTTCGGGAGACCCAGTACTTC. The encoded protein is CASSENLRETQYF.

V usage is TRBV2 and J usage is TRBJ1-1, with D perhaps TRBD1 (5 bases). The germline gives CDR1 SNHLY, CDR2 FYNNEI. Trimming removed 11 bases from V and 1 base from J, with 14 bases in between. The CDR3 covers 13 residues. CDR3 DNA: TGTGCCTTGAACCGACAGCGGAACACTGAAGCTTTCTTT. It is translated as CALNRQRNTEAFF.

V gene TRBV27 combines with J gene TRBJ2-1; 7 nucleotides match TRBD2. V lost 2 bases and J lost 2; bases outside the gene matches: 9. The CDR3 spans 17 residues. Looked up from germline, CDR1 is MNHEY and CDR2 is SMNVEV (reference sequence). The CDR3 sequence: CASSLMGGGDAYNEQFF. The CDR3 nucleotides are TGTGCCAGCAGTTTAATGGGGGGAGGGGACGCCTACAATGAGCAGTTCTTC.

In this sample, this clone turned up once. The CDR3 bases are TGCGCCAGCAGCCCCGGTAACCAAGAGACCCAGTACTTC. It specifies CASSPGNQETQYF. The V call is TRBV5-1, the J call TRBJ2-5; D is ambiguous. This CDR3 has 13 amino acids. Germline V gene data show CDR1 as SGHRS and CDR2 as YFSETQ. The germline V and J ends were trimmed by 4 bases and 0 bases, with 7 bases remaining between them. Filled out from reference TRBV5-1 and TRBJ2-5, the complete variable domain reads KAGVTQTPRYLIKTRGQQVTLSCSPISGHRSVSWYQQTPGQGLQFLFEYFSETQRNKGNFPGRFSGRQFSNSRSEMNVSTLELGDSALYLCASSPGNQETQYFGPGTRLLVL.

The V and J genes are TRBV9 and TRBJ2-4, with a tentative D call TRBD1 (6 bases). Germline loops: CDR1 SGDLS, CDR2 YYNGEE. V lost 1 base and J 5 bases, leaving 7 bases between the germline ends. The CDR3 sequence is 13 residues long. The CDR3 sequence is CASSVSGENIQYF. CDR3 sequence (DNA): TGTGCCAGCAGCGTATCAGGGGAAAACATTCAGTACTTC.

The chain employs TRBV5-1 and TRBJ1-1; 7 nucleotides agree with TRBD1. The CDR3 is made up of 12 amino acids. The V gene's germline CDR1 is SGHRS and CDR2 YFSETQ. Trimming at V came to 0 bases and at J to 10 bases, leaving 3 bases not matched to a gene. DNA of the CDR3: TGCGCCAGCAGCTTGGACAGGGGCGCAGCTTTCTTT. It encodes CASSLDRGAAFF.

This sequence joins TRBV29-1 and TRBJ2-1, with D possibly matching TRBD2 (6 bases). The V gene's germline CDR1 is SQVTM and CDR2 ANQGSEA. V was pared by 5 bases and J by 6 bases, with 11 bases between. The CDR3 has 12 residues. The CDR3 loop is CSVRELRNEQFF. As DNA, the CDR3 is TGCAGCGTTCGGGAGCTCCGCAATGAGCAGTTCTTC.

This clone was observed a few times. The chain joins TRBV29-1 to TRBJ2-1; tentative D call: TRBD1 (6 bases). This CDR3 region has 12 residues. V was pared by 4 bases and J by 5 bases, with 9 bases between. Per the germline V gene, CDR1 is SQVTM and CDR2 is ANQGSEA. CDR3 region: CSVGAGDNEQFF. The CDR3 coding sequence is TGCAGCGTTGGAGCAGGGGACAATGAGCAGTTCTTC.

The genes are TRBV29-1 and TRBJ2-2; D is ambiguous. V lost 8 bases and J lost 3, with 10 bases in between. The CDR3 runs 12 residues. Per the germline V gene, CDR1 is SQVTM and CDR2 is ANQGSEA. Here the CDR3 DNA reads TGCAGCTCCTCCCAGGACACCGGGGAGCTGTTTTTT. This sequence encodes CSSSQDTGELFF.

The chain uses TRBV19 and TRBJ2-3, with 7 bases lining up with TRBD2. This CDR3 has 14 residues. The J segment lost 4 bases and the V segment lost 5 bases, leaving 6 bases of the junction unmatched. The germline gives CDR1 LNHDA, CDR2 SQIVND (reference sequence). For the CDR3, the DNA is TGTGCCAGTAGTGTCGGACGGGAGGCAGATACGCAGTATTTT. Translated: CASSVGREADTQYF.

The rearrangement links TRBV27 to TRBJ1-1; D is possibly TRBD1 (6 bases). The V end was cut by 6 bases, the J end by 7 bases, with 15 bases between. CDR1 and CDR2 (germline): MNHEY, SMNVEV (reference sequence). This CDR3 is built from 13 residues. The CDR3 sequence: CASRHRVESEAFF. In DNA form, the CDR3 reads TGTGCCAGCAGACACAGGGTGGAGAGTGAAGCTTTCTTT.

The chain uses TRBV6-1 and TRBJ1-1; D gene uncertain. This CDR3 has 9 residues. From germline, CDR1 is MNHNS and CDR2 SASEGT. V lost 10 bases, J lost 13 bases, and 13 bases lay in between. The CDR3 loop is CAITTSGFF. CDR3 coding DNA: TGTGCCATCACTACCTCGGGTTTCTTT.

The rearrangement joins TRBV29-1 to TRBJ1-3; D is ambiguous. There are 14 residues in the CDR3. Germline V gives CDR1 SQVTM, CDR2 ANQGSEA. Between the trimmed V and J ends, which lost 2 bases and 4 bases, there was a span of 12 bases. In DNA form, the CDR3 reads TGCAGCGTTGAACCGGCGTCGGGAGGAAACACCATATATTTT. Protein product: CSVEPASGGNTIYF.